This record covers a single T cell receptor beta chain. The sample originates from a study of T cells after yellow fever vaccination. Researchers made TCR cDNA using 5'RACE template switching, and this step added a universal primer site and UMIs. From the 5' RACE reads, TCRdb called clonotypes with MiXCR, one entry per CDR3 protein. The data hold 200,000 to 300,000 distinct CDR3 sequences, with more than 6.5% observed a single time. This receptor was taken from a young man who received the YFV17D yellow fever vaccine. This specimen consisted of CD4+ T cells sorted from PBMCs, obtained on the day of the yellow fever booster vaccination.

As DNA, the CDR3 is TGCGCCAGCAGCCCAAAGGGGACACCCTCATACGAGCAGTACTTC. Translated, it gives CASSPKGTPSYEQYF. The chain has TRBV5-1 and TRBJ2-7, with D possibly TRBD1 on 6 matching bases. This CDR3 region has 15 residues. Trimming cost V 4 bases and J 4 bases, with 18 bases left between them. Germline assignment: CDR1 SGHRS and CDR2 YFSETQ.